Below, 27 T cell receptor beta chains from the same sample are listed, as sequenced in a study of molecular identifiers for immune sequencing clone quantification. A single record per CDR3 protein comes from TCRdb applying MiXCR to the PCR reads. The sample yields around 470,000 distinct CDR3 sequences, about 25% seen once. Source material: naive CD8+ T cells from blood, with Jurkat cell RNA spiked in. The sample's subset: FACS-sorted CD8+CD4-CCR7+CD45RA+ naive T cells. These receptors all come from a human donor in good health. Some libraries in this study had Jurkat cell RNA spiked in.

The chain couples TRBV3-1 to TRBJ2-7; TRBD1 or TRBD2 may be the D gene (5 bases each). Trimming removed 3 bases from V and 2 bases from J, with 14 bases in between. CDR1 LGHDT and CDR2 YNNKEL come from the germline V gene (reference sequence). This CDR3 contains 15 residues. CDR3 sequence reads: CASSHGLTDTYEQYF. DNA for the CDR3: TGTGCCAGCAGCCACGGACTGACAGACACCTACGAGCAGTACTTC.

This clonotype was picked up a small number of times. The V gene is TRBV7-9, the J gene TRBJ1-1, with D uncertain. V lost 5 bases and J 1 base, leaving 8 bases between the germline ends. Germline V gives CDR1 SEHNR, CDR2 FQNEAQ (reference sequence). The CDR3 runs to 13 residues. The DNA for the CDR3 is TGTGCCAGCAGCCGACTCGCGAACACTGAAGCTTTCTTT. It translates to CASSRLANTEAFF. The entire variable domain, with the rest obtained from reference TRBV7-9 and TRBJ1-1, is as follows: DTGVSQNPRHKITKRGQNVTFRCDPISEHNRLYWYRQTLGQGPEFLTYFQNEAQLEKSRLLSDRFSAERPKGSFSTLEIQRTEQGDSAMYLCASSRLANTEAFFGQGTRLTVV.

The chain employs TRBV29-1 and TRBJ2-1; possible D gene TRBD1, 6 bases. Per the germline V gene, CDR1 is SQVTM and CDR2 is ANQGSEA. Trimming removed 4 bases from V and 8 bases from J, with 15 bases in between. The CDR3 length is 13 residues. CDR3 coding DNA: TGCAGCGTTGGGAAACAAACAGGGTATGAGCAGTTCTTC. It encodes CSVGKQTGYEQFF.

The CDR3 spells CASSTAGTGNEKLFF. DNA of the CDR3: TGTGCCAGCAGCACGGCCGGGACAGGGAACGAAAAACTGTTTTTT. The chain couples TRBV7-9 to TRBJ1-4, with 9 bases aligning to TRBD1. The junction had 9 bases not matched to a gene; V was cut back by 5 bases and J by 8 bases. The germline V gene encodes CDR1 SEHNR and CDR2 FQNEAQ (reference sequence). The CDR3 is 15 amino acids.

The rearrangement joins TRBV28 to TRBJ1-5; D ambiguous. From germline, CDR1 is MDHEN and CDR2 SYDVKM. The CDR3 consists of 14 residues. Trimming took off 6 bases at V and 2 bases at J, with 11 bases between the two ends. CDR3 sequence reads: CASSQRSGNQPQHF. CDR3 nucleotide sequence: TGTGCCAGCAGCCAACGAAGTGGCAATCAGCCCCAGCATTTT.

In this sample, this clonotype turned up many times. The chain links TRBV25-1 to TRBJ2-2; a possible D gene is TRBD1 (5 bases). Germline assignment: CDR1 MGHDK and CDR2 SYGVNS. The CDR3 has 12 amino acids. The germline V and J ends were trimmed by 5 bases and 6 bases, with 7 bases remaining between them. The CDR3 nucleotides read TGTGCCAGCAGTTCGACAGCCGGGGAGCTGTTTTTT. Protein: CASSSTAGELFF.

This chain connects TRBV29-1 to TRBJ1-4; tentatively, D is TRBD1 (5 bases). The germline V gene has CDR1 SQVTM and CDR2 ANQGSEA. V was trimmed by 0 bases and J by 7 bases, leaving 18 bases between them. CDR3 length equals 16 residues. The CDR3 DNA sequence: TGCAGCGTTGAAGATTCTGTCGTGCAGGGTGGTGAAAAACTGTTTTTT. Its protein product is CSVEDSVVQGGEKLFF. Looking up the rest from reference TRBV29-1 and TRBJ1-4 gives the full variable domain: SAVISQKPSRDICQRGTSLTIQCQVDSQVTMMFWYRQQPGQSLTLIATANQGSEATYESGFVIDKFPISRPNLTFSTLTVSNMSPEDSSIYLCSVEDSVVQGGEKLFFGSGTQLSVL.

The chain joins TRBV27 to TRBJ2-7; the match to TRBD2 covers 7 bases. Germline assignment: CDR1 MNHEY and CDR2 SMNVEV (reference sequence). This CDR3 comprises 16 residues. J gave up 2 bases and V 6 bases, and 13 bases lay outside the gene matches. This CDR3 is CASRLGASGKTYEQYF. The CDR3 DNA reads as TGTGCCAGCAGATTAGGGGCTAGCGGAAAGACCTACGAGCAGTACTTC.

This clonotype was seen ten or more times. The V call is TRBV7-9, the J call TRBJ2-3, with 8 nucleotides matching TRBD1. This CDR3 is built from 16 residues. Trimming removed 0 bases from V and 0 bases from J; junction bases left unmatched: 2. CDR1 and CDR2 (germline): SEHNR, FQNEAQ (reference sequence). CDR3: CASSLATGASTDTQYF. The CDR3 coding sequence is TGTGCCAGCAGCTTAGCGACAGGGGCCAGCACAGATACGCAGTATTTT.

This clonotype was found once. V is TRBV7-9 and J is TRBJ1-1; D might be TRBD1 (5 bases). V was trimmed by 4 bases and J by 6 bases, leaving 18 bases between them. Germline V gene data show CDR1 as SEHNR and CDR2 as FQNEAQ (reference sequence). The CDR3 length is 15 residues. The CDR3 DNA reads TGTGCCAGCAGCTGGCCGACAGTCCGGGGCGCTGAAGCTTTCTTT. Its protein is CASSWPTVRGAEAFF.

Turning to this clonotype: This sequence may be a read error, since a much larger clone differs from it by one base. This chain's CDR3 is CASSQVQSTDAQYF. The CDR3 nucleotides read TGTGCCAGCAGCCAAGTCCAAAGCACAGATGCGCAGTATTTT. The rearrangement joins TRBV3-1 to TRBJ2-3; D gene ambiguous. CDR3 size: 14 residues. Germline lookup yields CDR1 LGHDT and CDR2 YNNKEL (reference sequence).

V usage is TRBV20-1 and J usage is TRBJ1-2; 9 bases align to TRBD1. V lost 3 bases, J lost 4 bases, and 3 bases stayed unmatched. The CDR3 totals 13 residues. CDR1 and CDR2 from the germline V gene are DFQATT and SNEGSKA (reference sequence). CDR3 residues: CSASPGQGYGYTF. CDR3 nucleotides: TGCAGTGCTAGTCCGGGACAGGGCTATGGCTACACCTTC.

In its sample, this clonotype was seen a few times. This rearrangement joins TRBV7-9 to TRBJ2-7, with D possibly being TRBD2 (6 bases). This CDR3 is built from 17 residues. Trimming took off 1 base at V and 6 bases at J, with 22 bases between the two ends. From germline, CDR1 is SEHNR and CDR2 FQNEAQ (reference sequence). The CDR3 spells CASSLDFGLSGDGEQYF. CDR3 sequence (DNA): TGTGCCAGCAGCTTAGATTTCGGGCTTTCGGGGGATGGCGAGCAGTACTTC.

The chain is built from TRBV20-1 and TRBJ1-2; the D is unclear. The CDR3 consists of 11 residues. Germline V lookup: CDR1 DFQATT, CDR2 SNEGSKA (reference sequence). Here the CDR3 reads CSTRAIDGYTF. The CDR3 nucleotides are TGCAGCACACGCGCCATAGATGGCTACACCTTC.

In its sample, this clonotype was seen a few times. This chain uses TRBV6-2 or TRBV6-3 with TRBJ2-5; 9 bases agree with TRBD2. The CDR3 runs 13 residues. With 6 bases clipped from V and 4 bases from J, the junction kept 3 bases outside the gene matches. From germline, CDR1 is MNHEY and CDR2 SVGEGT. This CDR3 reads CASRVSGRETQYF. CDR3 nucleotides: TGTGCCAGCAGGGTTAGCGGGAGAGAGACCCAGTACTTC.

This clonotype has a handful of counts. The chain combines TRBV7-2 with TRBJ1-1; D is perhaps TRBD1 (5 bases). Germline CDR1 and CDR2: SGHTA and FQGNSA. The CDR3 has 15 amino acids. The V gene lost 1 base and the J gene lost 4 bases, with 13 bases spanning the gap. Here the CDR3 reads CASSLGIGGTTEAFF. The CDR3 coding sequence is TGTGCCAGCAGCTTAGGGATTGGGGGGACCACTGAAGCTTTCTTT.

This clonotype was counted many times. The rearrangement joins TRBV6-5 to TRBJ2-6, with 12 bases matching TRBD1. V shed 7 bases, J shed 11 bases, and the junction held 3 bases outside the gene matches. CDR1 and CDR2 (germline): MNHEY, SVGAGI. This CDR3 contains 13 residues. CDR3 nucleotides: TGTGCCAGCAAGGGGACAGGGGGCGACGTCCTGACTTTC. Residues: CASKGTGGDVLTF.

As regards this clonotype: The junction does not match germline at one end; this may be a read error. The chain has TRBV7-2 and TRBJ1-5; D unclear. CDR1 and CDR2 from the germline V gene are SGHTA and FQGNSA. The CDR3 spans 14 residues. In nucleotides, the CDR3 is TGTGCCAGCAGCTTAGATTTCTCAAATCAGCCCCCGCCTTTT. It encodes CASSLDFSNQPPPF. Complete variable domain (other parts from reference TRBV7-2 and TRBJ1-5): GAGVSQSPSNKVTEKGKDVELRCDPISGHTALYWYRQSLGQGLEFLIYFQGNSAPDKSGLPSDRFSAERTGGSVSTLTIQRTQQEDSAVYLCASSLDFSNQPPPFGDGTRLSIL.

This clonotype is a singleton in its sample. A much larger clone lies one base from this, so it may be a read error. This chain joins TRBV6-2 or TRBV6-3 and TRBJ2-3; the D gene is possibly TRBD2 (5 bases). The CDR3 consists of 15 residues. V was shortened by 4 bases and J by 4 bases, with 15 bases between the two germline ends. Germline V lookup: CDR1 MNHEY, CDR2 SVGEGT. The CDR3 here is CASSCRAGKSDTQYF. CDR3 bases: TGTGCCAGCAGTTGTCGCGCCGGGAAATCAGATACGCAGTATTTT.

This clonotype occurred a few times. This sequence joins TRBV24-1 and TRBJ2-3, with a tentative D call TRBD2 (5 bases). Trimming pared 7 bases from V and 4 bases from J, leaving 5 bases between. The germline V gene encodes CDR1 KGHDR and CDR2 SFDVKD. The CDR3 length is 11 residues. The CDR3 protein is CATREADTQYF. The CDR3 region has the DNA TGTGCCACCAGGGAGGCAGATACGCAGTATTTT.

This clonotype appeared once. The junction departs from germline at one end; a sequencing error may be responsible. The rearrangement joins TRBV7-9 to TRBJ2-2; a weak D match, TRBD1 (5 bases). The length of the CDR3 is 15 residues. Germline CDR1 SEHNR, CDR2 FQNEAQ (reference sequence). The CDR3 DNA follows: TGTGCCAGCAGCTTGCCTGGACACCTCACCTGGGAGCTGTTTTTT. It specifies CASSLPGHLTWELFF.

Worth noting for this clonotype: A much larger clone sits a single nucleotide away, making a read error possible. CDR3 nucleotides: TGTGCCAGCAACTCCGGGGACGGTCCTTATCAGCCCCAGCATTTT. It translates to CASNSGDGPYQPQHF. The rearrangement links TRBV7-2 to TRBJ1-5, with D possibly matching TRBD1 (5 bases). This CDR3 is built from 15 residues. In germline, CDR1 is SGHTA, CDR2 FQGNSA. Trimming took 7 bases from V and 5 from J, leaving 18 bases between them.

V usage is TRBV20-1 and J usage is TRBJ2-7, with 8 bases aligning to TRBD2. V trimming: 7 bases; J trimming: 0 bases; junction bases outside the gene matches: 5. The CDR3 runs 13 residues. CDR1 DFQATT and CDR2 SNEGSKA come from the germline V gene (reference sequence). The CDR3 region is CSGELAVSYEQYF. The CDR3 region has the DNA TGCAGTGGTGAACTAGCGGTCTCCTACGAGCAGTACTTC.

This chain joins TRBV27 and TRBJ1-1; perhaps TRBD1 as D (5 bases). The CDR3 has 15 amino acids. V was trimmed by 3 bases and J by 1 base, leaving 12 bases between them. Germline CDR1 and CDR2: MNHEY and SMNVEV (reference sequence). The CDR3 DNA follows: TGTGCCAGCAGTTTGAGGGGTTGGGCGAACACTGAAGCTTTCTTT. It codes for CASSLRGWANTEAFF.

J is TRBJ2-1 and V is TRBV7-8; D is unresolved. The V gene's germline CDR1 is SGHVS and CDR2 FQNEAQ. Between the trimmed V and J ends, which lost 5 bases and 5 bases, there was a span of 16 bases. The CDR3 is 15 residues long. The CDR3 region has the DNA TGTGCCAGCAGCGCACCCGCAAGCTGGGACAATGAGCAGTTCTTC. Translation: CASSAPASWDNEQFF.

The chain links TRBV28 to TRBJ1-1, with D possibly matching TRBD1 (6 bases). Germline CDR1 and CDR2: MDHEN and SYDVKM. V was shortened by 2 bases and J by 3 bases, with 13 bases between the two germline ends. This CDR3 has 15 amino acids. The CDR3 spells CASSLQGQRDTEAFF. As DNA, the CDR3 is TGTGCCAGCAGTTTACAGGGGCAAAGGGACACTGAAGCTTTCTTT.

J is TRBJ2-5 and V is TRBV12-3 or TRBV12-4; D ambiguous. V lost 3 bases to trimming and J lost 4 bases, with 9 bases between them. The CDR3 is made up of 13 amino acids. CDR3 in DNA: TGTGCCAGCAGTTTGCGGCCAGGAGAGACCCAGTACTTC. Its protein product is CASSLRPGETQYF.